One sample yielded the 10 T cell receptor beta chains listed below, sequenced in a study of cytomegalovirus exposure and HLA in healthy donors (dated by TCRdb to 2017 to 2019). Receptor amplification or capture employed the immunoSEQ multiplex PCR assay. The multiplex PCR relied on a mix of 60 forward primers for TCR Vbeta segments and 13 reverse primers for TCR Jbeta segments. Entries here come from immuneACCESS through TCRdb and include only in-frame sequences with V and J called. Some clones fail to appear in such tables; in the studies checked, an unresolved V gene covers under half of the shortfall, and the cause of the remainder is unknown. For this sample there are roughly 100,000 clones; roughly three quarters appear just once. The biggest ten clones account for approximately 3% of the sample. The sequenced sample consisted of PBMCs. These receptors were collected from a man aged 25 to 40 in good health and CMV-seronegative.

To note about this clone: The sample has other DNA sequences that encode this CDR3 too. The J gene is TRBJ1-1, the V gene TRBV30; TRBD1 agrees at 10 bases. Germline V lookup: CDR1 GTSNPN, CDR2 SVGIG (reference sequence). CDR3 length equals 13 residues. Losses at the gene ends were 5 bases for V and 4 bases for J; bases not matched to a gene: 4. CDR3 protein: CAWGRDRGTEAFF. As DNA, the CDR3 is TGTGCCTGGGGCCGGGACAGGGGCACTGAAGCTTTCTTT.

The chain carries TRBV6-5 and TRBJ2-1; D is uncertain. The CDR3 sequence is 14 residues long. The V gene lost 6 bases and the J gene lost 8 bases, with 17 bases spanning the gap. Germline V CDR1 and CDR2: MNHEY, SVGAGI. CDR3 protein: CASSAGLAFDEQFF. CDR3 coding DNA: TGTGCCAGCAGCGCCGGGTTGGCGTTTGATGAGCAGTTCTTC.

The chain combines TRBV9 with TRBJ1-2; D remains ambiguous. The germline V gene has CDR1 SGDLS and CDR2 YYNGEE. The V end lost 0 bases, the J end lost 2 bases, and 11 bases lay between the germline ends. This CDR3 has 15 residues. The CDR3 DNA is TGTGCCAGCAGCGTAGTTAGTGAATCCAACTATGGCTACACCTTC. The encoded protein is CASSVVSESNYGYTF.

The V and J genes are TRBV28 and TRBJ2-5, with 8 bases matching TRBD2. V gave up 6 bases and J gave up 7 bases; unmatched junction bases: 13. Per germline, CDR1 MDHEN and CDR2 SYDVKM. CDR3 length: 15 amino acids. Here the CDR3 reads CASSQSGSARGTQYF. The CDR3 bases are TGTGCCAGCAGCCAAAGCGGGAGTGCCCGTGGGACCCAGTACTTC.

This clone appeared once. The rearrangement joins TRBV2 to TRBJ1-1; 8 positions match TRBD1. CDR1 is SNHLY, CDR2 FYNNEI, per germline. The junction had 4 bases not matched to a gene; V was cut back by 6 bases and J by 7 bases. The CDR3 is made up of 12 amino acids. The CDR3 loop is CASRQGASEAFF. CDR3 DNA: TGTGCCAGCAGGCAGGGGGCGAGTGAAGCTTTCTTT.

This clone has more than one count but fewer than ten. J is TRBJ2-2 and V is TRBV5-5, with D tentatively TRBD1 (6 bases). CDR3 length equals 17 residues. Germline assignment: CDR1 SGHKS and CDR2 YYEKEE (reference sequence). The V end lost 0 bases, the J end lost 5 bases, and 17 bases lay between the germline ends. CDR3 sequence (DNA): TGTGCCAGCAGCTTGGCCCCGGAGACAGGTTCAACCGGGGAGCTGTTTTTT. Its protein product is CASSLAPETGSTGELFF.

The rearrangement links TRBV19 to TRBJ1-5; D unclear. Trimming took 5 bases from V and 2 from J, leaving 16 bases between them. The CDR3 runs to 16 residues. Germline V gene lookup returns CDR1 LNHDA and CDR2 SQIVND (reference sequence). As DNA, the CDR3 is TGTGCCAGTAGTTCACGACGGGGAGGCGGCAATCAGCCCCAGCATTTT. This encodes CASSSRRGGGNQPQHF. Complete variable domain (other parts from reference TRBV19 and TRBJ1-5): DGGITQSPKYLFRKEGQNVTLSCEQNLNHDAMYWYRQDPGQGLRLIYYSQIVNDFQKGDIAEGYSVSREKKESFPLTVTSAQKNPTAFYLCASSSRRGGGNQPQHFGDGTRLSIL.

The chain has TRBV29-1 and TRBJ2-5; tentative D call: TRBD1 (6 bases). Germline CDR1 reads SQVTM; CDR2 reads ANQGSEA. V dropped 8 bases and J dropped 5 bases, with 15 bases sitting between them. The CDR3 extends over 12 amino acids. CDR3: CSKSGAGETQYF. CDR3 nucleotide sequence: TGCAGCAAATCAGGGGCGGGTGAGACCCAGTACTTC.

The rearrangement links TRBV6-5 to TRBJ2-6, with a weak D call TRBD1 (5 bases). Germline assignment: CDR1 MNHEY and CDR2 SVGAGI. The V end was cut by 2 bases, the J end by 7 bases, with 12 bases between. The CDR3 contains 15 residues. The CDR3 spells CASSYQGTGANVLTF. Here the CDR3 DNA reads TGTGCCAGCAGTTACCAGGGTACCGGAGCCAACGTCCTGACTTTC.

This chain links TRBV7-2 with TRBJ2-7; D is perhaps TRBD2 (6 bases). CDR1 is SGHTA and CDR2 is FQGNSA in the germline V gene. The CDR3 covers 16 residues. The V end was cut by 2 bases, the J end by 7 bases, with 21 bases between. CDR3 residues: CASSLFDSGNGGEQYF. CDR3 in DNA: TGTGCCAGCAGCTTATTCGATAGCGGAAACGGCGGGGAGCAGTACTTC.